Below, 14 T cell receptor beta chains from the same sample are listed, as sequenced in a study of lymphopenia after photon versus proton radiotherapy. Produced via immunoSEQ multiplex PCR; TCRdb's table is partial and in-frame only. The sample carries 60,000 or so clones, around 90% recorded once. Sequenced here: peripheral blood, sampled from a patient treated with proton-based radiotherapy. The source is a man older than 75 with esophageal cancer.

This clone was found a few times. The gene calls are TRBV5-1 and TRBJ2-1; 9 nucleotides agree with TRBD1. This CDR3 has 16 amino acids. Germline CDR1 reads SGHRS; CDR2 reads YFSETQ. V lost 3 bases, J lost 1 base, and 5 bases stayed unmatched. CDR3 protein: CASSSAGTGSYNEQFF. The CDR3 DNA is TGCGCCAGCAGCTCCGCCGGGACAGGGTCCTACAATGAGCAGTTCTTC.

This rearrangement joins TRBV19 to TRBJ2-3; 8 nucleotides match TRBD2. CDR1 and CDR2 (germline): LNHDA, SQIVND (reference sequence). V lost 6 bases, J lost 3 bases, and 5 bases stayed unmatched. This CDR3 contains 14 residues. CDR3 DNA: TGTGCCAGTAGATTGGGACTAGGAACAGATACGCAGTATTTT. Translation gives CASRLGLGTDTQYF.

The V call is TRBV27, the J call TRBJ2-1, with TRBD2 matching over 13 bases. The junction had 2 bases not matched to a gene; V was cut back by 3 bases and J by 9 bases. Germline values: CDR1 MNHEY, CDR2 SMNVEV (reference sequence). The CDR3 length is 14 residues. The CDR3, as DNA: TGTGCCAGCAGTTTTGGACTAGCGGGAGCTGAGCAGTTCTTC. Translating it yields CASSFGLAGAEQFF.

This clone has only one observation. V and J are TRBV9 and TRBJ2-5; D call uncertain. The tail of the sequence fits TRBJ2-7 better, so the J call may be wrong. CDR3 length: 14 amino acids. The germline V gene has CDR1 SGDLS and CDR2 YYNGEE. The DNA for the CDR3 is TGTGCCAGCAGCTTAGCAGCCCAATCCTACGAGCAGTACTTC. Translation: CASSLAAQSYEQYF.

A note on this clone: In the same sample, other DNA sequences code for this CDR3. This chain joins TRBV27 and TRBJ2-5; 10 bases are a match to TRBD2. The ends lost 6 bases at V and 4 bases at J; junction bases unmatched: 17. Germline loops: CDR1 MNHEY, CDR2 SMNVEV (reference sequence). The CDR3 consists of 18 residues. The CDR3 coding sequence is TGTGCCAGCAGCCGTAAAGGGGCGCTAGCGGGAGTTAGAGAGACCCAGTACTTC. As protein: CASSRKGALAGVRETQYF.

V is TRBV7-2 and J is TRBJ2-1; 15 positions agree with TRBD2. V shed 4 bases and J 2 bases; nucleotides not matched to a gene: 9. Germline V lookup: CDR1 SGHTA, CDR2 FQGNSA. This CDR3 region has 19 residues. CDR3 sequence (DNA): TGTGCCAGCAGCTCTCCGGGACTAGCGGGGGGTAGGACCTACAATGAGCAGTTCTTC. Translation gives CASSSPGLAGGRTYNEQFF.

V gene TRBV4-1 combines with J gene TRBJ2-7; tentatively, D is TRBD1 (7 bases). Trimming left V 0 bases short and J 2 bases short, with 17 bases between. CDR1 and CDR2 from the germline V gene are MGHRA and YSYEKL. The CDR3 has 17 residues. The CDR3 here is CASSQEHPQGGPYEQYF. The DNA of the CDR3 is TGCGCCAGCAGCCAAGAGCATCCCCAGGGGGGACCCTACGAGCAGTACTTC.

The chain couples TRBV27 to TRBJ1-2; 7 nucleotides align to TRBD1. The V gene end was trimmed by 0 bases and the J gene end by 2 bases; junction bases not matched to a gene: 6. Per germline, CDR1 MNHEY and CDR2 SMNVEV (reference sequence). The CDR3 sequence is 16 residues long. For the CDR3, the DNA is TGTGCCAGCAGTTTATCGAGCAGGGGGGTGAACTATGGCTACACCTTC. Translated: CASSLSSRGVNYGYTF.

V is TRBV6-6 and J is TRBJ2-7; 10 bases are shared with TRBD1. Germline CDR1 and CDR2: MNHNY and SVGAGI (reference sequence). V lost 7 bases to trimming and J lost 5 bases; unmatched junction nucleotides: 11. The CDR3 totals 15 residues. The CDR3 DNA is TGTGCCAGCACCCTTGCCGGGACAGGGGCTAACGAGCAGTACTTC. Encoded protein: CASTLAGTGANEQYF.

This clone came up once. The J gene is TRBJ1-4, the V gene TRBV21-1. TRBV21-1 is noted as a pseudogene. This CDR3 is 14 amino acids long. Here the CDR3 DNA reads TGTGCCAGCGGACGGACCGCAACTAATGAAAAACTGTTTTTT. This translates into CASGRTATNEKLFF.

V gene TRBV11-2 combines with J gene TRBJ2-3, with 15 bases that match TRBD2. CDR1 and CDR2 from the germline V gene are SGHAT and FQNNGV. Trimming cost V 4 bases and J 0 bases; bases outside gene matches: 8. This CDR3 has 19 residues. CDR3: CASSSPGTSGGTSTDTQYF. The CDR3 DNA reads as TGTGCCAGCAGCTCACCCGGGACTAGCGGGGGGACAAGCACAGATACGCAGTATTTT.

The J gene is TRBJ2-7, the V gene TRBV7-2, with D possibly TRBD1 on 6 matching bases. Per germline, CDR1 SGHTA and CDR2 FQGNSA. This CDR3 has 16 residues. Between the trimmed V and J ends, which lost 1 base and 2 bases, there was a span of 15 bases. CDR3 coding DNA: TGTGCCAGCAGCTTAGTAGCAGGGGTTGATACCTACGAGCAGTACTTC. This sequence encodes CASSLVAGVDTYEQYF.

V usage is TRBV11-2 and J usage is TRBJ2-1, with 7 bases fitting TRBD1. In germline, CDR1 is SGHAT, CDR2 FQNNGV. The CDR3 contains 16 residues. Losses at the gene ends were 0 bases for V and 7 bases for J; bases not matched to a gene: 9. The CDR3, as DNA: TGTGCCAGCAGCTTAGATACAGGGACAGCTCTAAATGAGCAGTTCTTC. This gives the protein CASSLDTGTALNEQFF.

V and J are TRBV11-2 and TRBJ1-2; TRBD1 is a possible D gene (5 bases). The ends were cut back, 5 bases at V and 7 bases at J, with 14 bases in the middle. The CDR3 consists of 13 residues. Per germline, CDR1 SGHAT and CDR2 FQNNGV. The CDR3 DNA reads TGTGCCAGCAGCCGGGAGGGGTTCGGTGGCTACACCTTC. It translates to CASSREGFGGYTF.